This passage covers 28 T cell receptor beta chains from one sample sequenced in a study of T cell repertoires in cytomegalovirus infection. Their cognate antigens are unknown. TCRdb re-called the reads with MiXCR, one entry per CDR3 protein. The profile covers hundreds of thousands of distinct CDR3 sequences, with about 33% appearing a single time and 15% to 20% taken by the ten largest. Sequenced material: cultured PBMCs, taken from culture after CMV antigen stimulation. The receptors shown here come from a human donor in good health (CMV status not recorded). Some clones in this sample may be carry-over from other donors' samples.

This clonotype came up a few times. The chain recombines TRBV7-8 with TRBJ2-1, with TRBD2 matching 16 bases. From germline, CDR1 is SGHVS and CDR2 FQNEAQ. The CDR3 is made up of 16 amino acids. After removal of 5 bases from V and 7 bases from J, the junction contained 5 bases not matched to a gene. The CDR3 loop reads CASSLGTSGGGNEQFF. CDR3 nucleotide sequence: TGTGCCAGCAGCCTAGGGACTAGCGGGGGGGGGAATGAGCAGTTCTTC. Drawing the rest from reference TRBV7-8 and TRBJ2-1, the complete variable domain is GAGVSQSPRYKVAKRGQDVALRCDPISGHVSLFWYQQALGQGPEFLTYFQNEAQLDKSGLPSDRFFAERPEGSVSTLKIQRTQQEDSAVYLCASSLGTSGGGNEQFFGPGTRLTVL.

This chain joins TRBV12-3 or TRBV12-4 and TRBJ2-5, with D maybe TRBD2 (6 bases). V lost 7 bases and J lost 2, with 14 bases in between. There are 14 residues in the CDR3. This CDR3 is CASTLGGPQETQYF. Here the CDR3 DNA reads TGTGCCAGCACCTTGGGGGGACCACAAGAGACCCAGTACTTC.

The CDR3 sequence: CASSQNPGRDTQYF. The CDR3 DNA reads as TGCGCCAGCAGTCAGAACCCCGGTAGAGATACGCAGTATTTT. The chain employs TRBV23-1 and TRBJ2-3; no firm D call. TRBV23-1 is placed among ORFs of uncertain function. Trimming shortened V by 3 bases and J by 5 bases, and 12 bases separated the two germline ends. This CDR3 spans 14 amino acids.

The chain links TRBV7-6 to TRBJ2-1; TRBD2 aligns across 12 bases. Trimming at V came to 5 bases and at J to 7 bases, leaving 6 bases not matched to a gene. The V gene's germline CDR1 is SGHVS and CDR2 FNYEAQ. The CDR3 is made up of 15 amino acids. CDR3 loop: CASSILAGGLNEQFF. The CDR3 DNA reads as TGTGCCAGCAGCATCCTAGCGGGGGGGCTTAATGAGCAGTTCTTC.

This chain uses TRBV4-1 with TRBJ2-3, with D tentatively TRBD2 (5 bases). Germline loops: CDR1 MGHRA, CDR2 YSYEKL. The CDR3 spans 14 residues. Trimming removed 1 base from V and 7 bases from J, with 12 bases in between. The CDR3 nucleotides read TGCGCCAGCAGCCAAGTGGGAGCCCCAAATACGCAGTATTTT. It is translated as CASSQVGAPNTQYF.

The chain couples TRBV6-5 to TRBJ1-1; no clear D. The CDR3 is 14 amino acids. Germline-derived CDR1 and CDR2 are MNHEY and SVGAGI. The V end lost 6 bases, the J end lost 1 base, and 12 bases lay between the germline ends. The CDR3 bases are TGTGCCAGCAGCGCTTCATATGAGAACACTGAAGCTTTCTTT. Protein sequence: CASSASYENTEAFF.

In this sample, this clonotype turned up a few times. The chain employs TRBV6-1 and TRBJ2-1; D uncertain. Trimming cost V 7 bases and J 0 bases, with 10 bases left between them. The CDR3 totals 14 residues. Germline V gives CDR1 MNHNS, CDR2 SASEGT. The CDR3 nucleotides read TGTGCCAGCAAGTCCCCGGGCTCCTACAATGAGCAGTTCTTC. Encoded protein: CASKSPGSYNEQFF.

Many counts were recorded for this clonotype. The CDR3 sequence is CASSLVAGIDEQFF. The CDR3 nucleotides read TGTGCCAGCAGCCTTGTGGCGGGCATCGATGAGCAGTTCTTC. This sequence joins TRBV7-2 and TRBJ2-1, with D possibly being TRBD2 (5 bases). With 5 bases removed from V and 8 bases from J, the gap between germline ends came to 16 bases. Germline values: CDR1 SGHTA, CDR2 FQGNSA. The CDR3 has 14 residues.

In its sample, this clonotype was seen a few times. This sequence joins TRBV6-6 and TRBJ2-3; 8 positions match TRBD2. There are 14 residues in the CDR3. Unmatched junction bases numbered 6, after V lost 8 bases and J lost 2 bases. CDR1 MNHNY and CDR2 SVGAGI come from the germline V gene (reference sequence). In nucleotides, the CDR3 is TGTGCCAGCGTCGGGGGGGGGGCCACAGATACGCAGTATTTT. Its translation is CASVGGGATDTQYF.

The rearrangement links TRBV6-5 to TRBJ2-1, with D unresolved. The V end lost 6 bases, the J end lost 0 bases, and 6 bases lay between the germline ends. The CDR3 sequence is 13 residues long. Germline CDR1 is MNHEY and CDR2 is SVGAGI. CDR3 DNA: TGTGCCAGCAGCGATGACTCCTACAATGAGCAGTTCTTC. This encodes CASSDDSYNEQFF.

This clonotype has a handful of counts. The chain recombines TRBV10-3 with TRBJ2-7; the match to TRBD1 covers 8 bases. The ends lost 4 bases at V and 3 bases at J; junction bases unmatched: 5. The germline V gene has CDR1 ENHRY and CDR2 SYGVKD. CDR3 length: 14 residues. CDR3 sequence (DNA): TGTGCCATCAGTGCCCGGGACAGGCGCTACGAGCAGTACTTC. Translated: CAISARDRRYEQYF.

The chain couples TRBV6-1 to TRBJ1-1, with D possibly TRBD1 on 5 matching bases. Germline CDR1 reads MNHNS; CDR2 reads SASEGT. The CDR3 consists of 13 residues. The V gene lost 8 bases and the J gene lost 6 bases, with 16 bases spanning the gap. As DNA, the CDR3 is TGTGCCAGCCGCTTCGATGGGGGAGCTGAAGCTTTCTTT. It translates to CASRFDGGAEAFF.

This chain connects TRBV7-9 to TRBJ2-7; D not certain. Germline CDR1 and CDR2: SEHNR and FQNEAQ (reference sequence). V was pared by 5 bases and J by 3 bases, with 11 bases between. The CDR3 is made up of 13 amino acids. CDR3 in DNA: TGTGCCAGCAGCCCCAGTTTTGTCTACGAGCAGTACTTC. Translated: CASSPSFVYEQYF.

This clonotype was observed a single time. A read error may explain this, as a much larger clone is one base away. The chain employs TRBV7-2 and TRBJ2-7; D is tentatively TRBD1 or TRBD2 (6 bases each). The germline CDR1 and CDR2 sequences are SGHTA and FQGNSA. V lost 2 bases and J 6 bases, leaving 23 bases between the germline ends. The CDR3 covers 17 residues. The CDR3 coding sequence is TGTGCCAGCAGCTTACCGCACCGAGTTTTACAGGGAGGCGAGCAGTACTTC. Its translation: CASSLPHRVLQGGEQYF.

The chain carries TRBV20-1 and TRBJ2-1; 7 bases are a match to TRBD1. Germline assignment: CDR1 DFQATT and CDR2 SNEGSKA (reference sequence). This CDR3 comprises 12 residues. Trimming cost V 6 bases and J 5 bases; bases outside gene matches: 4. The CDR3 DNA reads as TGCAGTGCAAGAAGGGGGCACAATGAGCAGTTCTTC. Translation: CSARRGHNEQFF.

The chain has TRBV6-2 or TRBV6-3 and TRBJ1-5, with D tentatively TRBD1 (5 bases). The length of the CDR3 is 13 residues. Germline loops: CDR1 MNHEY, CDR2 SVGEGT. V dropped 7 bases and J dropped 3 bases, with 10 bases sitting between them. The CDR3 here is CASTGDLNQPQHF. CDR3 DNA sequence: TGTGCCAGCACGGGGGACCTCAATCAGCCCCAGCATTTT.

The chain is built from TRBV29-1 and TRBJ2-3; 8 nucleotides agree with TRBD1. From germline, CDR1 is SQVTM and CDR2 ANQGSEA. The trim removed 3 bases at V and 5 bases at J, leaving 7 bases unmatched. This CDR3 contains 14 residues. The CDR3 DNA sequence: TGCAGCGTTGATGCGCAGGGGGCGGGAGATACGCAGTATTTT. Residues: CSVDAQGAGDTQYF.

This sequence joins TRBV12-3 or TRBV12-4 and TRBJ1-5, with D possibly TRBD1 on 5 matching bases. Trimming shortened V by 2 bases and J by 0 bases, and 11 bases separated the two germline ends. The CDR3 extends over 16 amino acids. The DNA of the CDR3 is TGTGCCAGCAGTTTATTCGGGGCCAGTAGCAATCAGCCCCAGCATTTT. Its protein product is CASSLFGASSNQPQHF.

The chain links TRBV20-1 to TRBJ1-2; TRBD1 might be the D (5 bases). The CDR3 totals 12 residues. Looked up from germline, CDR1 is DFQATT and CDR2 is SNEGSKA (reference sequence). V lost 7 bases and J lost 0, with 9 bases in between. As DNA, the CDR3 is TGCAGTGTCCCGGGGCCTAACTATGGCTACACCTTC. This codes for CSVPGPNYGYTF.

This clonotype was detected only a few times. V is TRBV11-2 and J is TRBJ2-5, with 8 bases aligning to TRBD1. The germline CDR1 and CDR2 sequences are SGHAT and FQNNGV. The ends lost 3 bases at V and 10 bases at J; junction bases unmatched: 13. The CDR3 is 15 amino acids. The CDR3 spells CASSFSGTGPSVQYF. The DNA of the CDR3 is TGTGCCAGCAGCTTCTCGGGGACAGGCCCCTCCGTCCAGTACTTC. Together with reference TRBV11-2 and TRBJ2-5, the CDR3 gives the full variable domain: EAGVAQSPRYKIIEKRQSVAFWCNPISGHATLYWYQQILGQGPKLLIQFQNNGVVDDSQLPKDRFSAERLKGVDSTLKIQPAKLEDSAVYLCASSFSGTGPSVQYFGPGTRLLVL.

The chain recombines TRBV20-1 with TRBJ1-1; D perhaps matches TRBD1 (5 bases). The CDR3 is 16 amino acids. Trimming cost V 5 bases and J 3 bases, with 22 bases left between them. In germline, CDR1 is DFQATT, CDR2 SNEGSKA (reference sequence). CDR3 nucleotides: TGCAGTGCTTGGGACCAACATGTTGCGTCGGACACTGAAGCTTTCTTT. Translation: CSAWDQHVASDTEAFF.

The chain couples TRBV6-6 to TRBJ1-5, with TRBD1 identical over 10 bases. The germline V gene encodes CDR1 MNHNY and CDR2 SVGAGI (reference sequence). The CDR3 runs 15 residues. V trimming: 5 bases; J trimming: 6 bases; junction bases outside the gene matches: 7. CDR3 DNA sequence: TGTGCCAGCAGTGCGGACAGGGGGATTCTTCAGCCCCAGCATTTT. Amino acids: CASSADRGILQPQHF.

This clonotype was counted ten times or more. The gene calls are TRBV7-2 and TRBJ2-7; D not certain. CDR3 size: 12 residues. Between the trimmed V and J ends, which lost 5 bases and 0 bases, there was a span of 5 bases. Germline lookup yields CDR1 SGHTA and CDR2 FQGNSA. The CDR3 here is CASSPASYEQYF. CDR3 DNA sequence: TGTGCCAGCAGCCCCGCCTCCTACGAGCAGTACTTC.

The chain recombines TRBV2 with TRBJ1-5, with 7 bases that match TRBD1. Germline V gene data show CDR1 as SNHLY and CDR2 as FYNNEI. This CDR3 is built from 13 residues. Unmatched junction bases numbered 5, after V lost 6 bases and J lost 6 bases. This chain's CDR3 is CASREGALQPQHF. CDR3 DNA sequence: TGTGCCAGCAGGGAGGGGGCTCTTCAGCCCCAGCATTTT.

CDR3 bases: TGCGCCAGCAGCCAAGATCGCGGGATCGGCTACACCTTC. This encodes CASSQDRGIGYTF. This chain connects TRBV4-1 to TRBJ1-2, with D uncertain. CDR3 length: 13 residues. CDR1 is MGHRA and CDR2 is YSYEKL in the germline V gene. V was clipped by 0 bases and J by 8 bases, with 10 bases between them.

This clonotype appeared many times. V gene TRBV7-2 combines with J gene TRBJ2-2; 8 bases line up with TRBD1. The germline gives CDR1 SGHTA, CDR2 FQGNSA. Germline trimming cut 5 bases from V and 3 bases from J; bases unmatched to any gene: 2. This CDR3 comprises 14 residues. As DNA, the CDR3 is TGTGCCAGCAGCCCGGACAGGGACACCGGGGAGCTGTTTTTT. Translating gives CASSPDRDTGELFF.

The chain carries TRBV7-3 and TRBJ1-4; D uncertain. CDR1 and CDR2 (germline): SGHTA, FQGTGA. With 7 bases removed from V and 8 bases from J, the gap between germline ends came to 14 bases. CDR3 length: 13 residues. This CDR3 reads CASNQLLGEKLFF. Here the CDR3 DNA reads TGTGCCAGCAACCAACTCCTCGGCGAAAAACTGTTTTTT.

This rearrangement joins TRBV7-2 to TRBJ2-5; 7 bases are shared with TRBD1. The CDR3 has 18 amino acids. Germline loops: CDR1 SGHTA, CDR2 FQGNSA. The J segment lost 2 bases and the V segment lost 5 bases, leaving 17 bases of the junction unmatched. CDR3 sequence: CASSEALSTGFRQETQYF. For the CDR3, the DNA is TGTGCCAGCAGCGAGGCGTTATCGACAGGGTTCCGGCAAGAGACCCAGTACTTC.